This note documents a single T cell receptor beta chain sequence. Antigen specificity is unknown. The data belong to a study of blood T cells in healthy people across ages. Study findings and constraints: More naive CD4+ cells and higher diversity were found in long-lived than in aged donors. Bulk PBMC profiling left naive and antigen-experienced comparisons inconclusive.

Germline CDR1 SGHRS, CDR2 YFSETQ. The CDR3 length is 14 residues. V lost 0 bases, J lost 2 bases, and 8 bases lay in between. Primers used in a second PCR of roughly 7 to 12 cycles were a sample-barcoded 5' primer and a J-beta primer mix. Per-sample output comprised a minimum of 2.5 million paired-end reads containing CDR3. MiXCR, applied by TCRdb to the 5' RACE reads, yields one record per CDR3 protein. The sample records roughly 570,000 distinct CDR3 sequences, approximately 25% being singletons. The gene calls are TRBV5-1 and TRBJ1-2; D is undetermined. The sequenced sample consisted of blood. This receptor was obtained from a woman aged 65 to 85 in good health. For the CDR3, the DNA is TGCGCCAGCAGCTTGGGGGTACGGAACTATGGCTACACCTTC. Amino acid sequence: CASSLGVRNYGYTF.